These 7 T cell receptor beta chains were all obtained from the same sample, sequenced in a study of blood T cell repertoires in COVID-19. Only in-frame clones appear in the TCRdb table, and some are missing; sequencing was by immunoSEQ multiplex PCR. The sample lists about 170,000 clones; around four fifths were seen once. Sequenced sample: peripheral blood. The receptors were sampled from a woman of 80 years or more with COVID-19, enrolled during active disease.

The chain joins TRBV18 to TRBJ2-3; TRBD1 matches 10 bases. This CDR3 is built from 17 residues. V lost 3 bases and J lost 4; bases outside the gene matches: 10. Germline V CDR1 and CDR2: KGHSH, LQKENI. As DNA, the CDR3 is TGTGCCAGCTCACCGGGTCCCGGGACAGGGGTGGCAGATACGCAGTATTTT. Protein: CASSPGPGTGVADTQYF.

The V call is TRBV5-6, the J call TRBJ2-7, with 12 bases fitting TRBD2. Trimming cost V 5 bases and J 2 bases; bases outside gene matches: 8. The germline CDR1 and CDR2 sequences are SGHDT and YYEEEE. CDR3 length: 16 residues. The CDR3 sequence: CASRKGLAGGTYEQYF. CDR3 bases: TGTGCCAGCAGAAAGGGGCTAGCGGGAGGGACCTACGAGCAGTACTTC. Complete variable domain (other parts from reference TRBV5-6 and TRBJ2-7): DAGVTQSPTHLIKTRGQQVTLRCSPKSGHDTVSWYQQALGQGPQFIFQYYEEEERQRGNFPDRFSGHQFPNYSSELNVNALLLGDSALYLCASRKGLAGGTYEQYFGPGTRLTVT.

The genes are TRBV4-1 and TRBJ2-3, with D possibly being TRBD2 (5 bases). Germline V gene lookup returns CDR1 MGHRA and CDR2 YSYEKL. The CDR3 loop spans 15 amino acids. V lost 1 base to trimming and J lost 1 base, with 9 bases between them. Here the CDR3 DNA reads TGCGCCAGCAGCCAAGTGCGGGCCCGCACAGATACGCAGTATTTT. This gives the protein CASSQVRARTDTQYF.

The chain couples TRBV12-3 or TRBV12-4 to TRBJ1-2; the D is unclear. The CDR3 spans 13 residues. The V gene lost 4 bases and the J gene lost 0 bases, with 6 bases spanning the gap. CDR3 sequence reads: CASSYRANYGYTF. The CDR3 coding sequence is TGTGCCAGCAGTTACCGGGCTAACTATGGCTACACCTTC.

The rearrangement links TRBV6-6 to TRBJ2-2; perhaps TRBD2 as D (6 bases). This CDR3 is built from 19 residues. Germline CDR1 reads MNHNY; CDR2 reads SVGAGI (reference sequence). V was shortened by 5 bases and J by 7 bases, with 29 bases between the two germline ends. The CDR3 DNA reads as TGTGCCAGCAGTCTGTATGCCTGGGGGACTGGGTTACGGGACGGGGAGCTGTTTTTT. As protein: CASSLYAWGTGLRDGELFF.

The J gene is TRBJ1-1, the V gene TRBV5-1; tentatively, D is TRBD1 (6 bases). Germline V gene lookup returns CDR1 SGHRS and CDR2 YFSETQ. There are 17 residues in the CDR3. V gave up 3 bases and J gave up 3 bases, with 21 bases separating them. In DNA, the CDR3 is TGCGCCAGCAGCTCCAGTCCCTCTGGGAGGGGGGACACTGAAGCTTTCTTT. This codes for CASSSSPSGRGDTEAFF.

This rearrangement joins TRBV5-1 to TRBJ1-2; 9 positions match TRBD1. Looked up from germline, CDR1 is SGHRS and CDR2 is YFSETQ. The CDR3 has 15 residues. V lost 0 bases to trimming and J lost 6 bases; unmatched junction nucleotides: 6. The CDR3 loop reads CASSLEGTGKHGYTF. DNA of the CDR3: TGCGCCAGCAGCTTGGAAGGGACAGGGAAGCATGGCTACACCTTC.